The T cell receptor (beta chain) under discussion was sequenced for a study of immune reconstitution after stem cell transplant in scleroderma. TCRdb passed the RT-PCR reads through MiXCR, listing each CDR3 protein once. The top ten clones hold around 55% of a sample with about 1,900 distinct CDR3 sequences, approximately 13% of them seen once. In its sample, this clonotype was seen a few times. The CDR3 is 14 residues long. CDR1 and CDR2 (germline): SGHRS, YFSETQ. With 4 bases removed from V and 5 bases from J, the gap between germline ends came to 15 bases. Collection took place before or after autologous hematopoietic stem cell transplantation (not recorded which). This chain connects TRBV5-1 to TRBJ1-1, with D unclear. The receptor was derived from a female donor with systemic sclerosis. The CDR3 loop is CASSLDPPVTEAFF. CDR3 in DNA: TGCGCCAGCAGCCTGGACCCCCCCGTTACTGAAGCTTTCTTT.